This passage covers 27 T cell receptor beta chains from one sample sequenced in a study of T cells after yellow fever vaccination. One entry per CDR3 protein results from TCRdb running MiXCR on the 5' RACE reads. The table lists 110,000 or so distinct CDR3 sequences, approximately 7.1% of them singletons. The material sequenced was CD4+ T cells sorted from PBMCs, taken more than 35 days after the first yellow fever vaccination. These receptors all come from a man aged 18 to 29 who received the YFV17D yellow fever vaccine.

This clonotype was counted at least ten times. The V and J genes are TRBV7-3 and TRBJ2-3; 10 nucleotides agree with TRBD2. Germline CDR1 is SGHTA and CDR2 is FQGTGA. V shed 5 bases, J shed 2 bases, and the junction held 7 bases outside the gene matches. This CDR3 spans 16 amino acids. The CDR3 region has the DNA TGTGCCAGCAGCCCCGGACTAGCGGCGGTCACAGATACGCAGTATTTT. Translation gives CASSPGLAAVTDTQYF.

This clonotype showed up many times. V is TRBV6-5 and J is TRBJ2-7, with TRBD2 matching 8 bases. The CDR3 has 15 amino acids. V shed 0 bases and J 4 bases; nucleotides not matched to a gene: 5. Germline CDR1 and CDR2: MNHEY and SVGAGI. The CDR3 loop is CASSYSSGDLYEQYV. The CDR3 nucleotides read TGTGCCAGCAGTTACTCTAGCGGGGACTTATACGAGCAGTACGTC.

This clonotype was seen at least ten times. The V gene is TRBV12-3 or TRBV12-4, the J gene TRBJ1-1; D is possibly TRBD1 (6 bases). V lost 3 bases and J lost 7, with 6 bases in between. This CDR3 region has 11 residues. The CDR3 DNA reads as TGTGCCAGCAGTTTGGACAGTGAAGCTTTCTTT. It specifies CASSLDSEAFF.

About this clonotype itself: This may be a read error: a much more frequent sequence differs by one nucleotide. The chain is built from TRBV6-6 and TRBJ2-5, with 8 bases aligning to TRBD1. The CDR3 spans 13 residues. From germline, CDR1 is MNHNY and CDR2 SVGAGI (reference sequence). V was clipped by 5 bases and J by 5 bases; unmatched bases: 4. CDR3: CASSRTGCETQYF. CDR3 nucleotides: TGTGCCAGCAGTCGGACAGGGTGTGAGACCCAGTACTTC.

This clonotype occurred a few times. This sequence joins TRBV27 and TRBJ2-3; 8 nucleotides agree with TRBD2. CDR1 MNHEY and CDR2 SMNVEV come from the germline V gene (reference sequence). The length of the CDR3 is 13 residues. Unmatched junction bases numbered 9, after V lost 11 bases and J lost 5 bases. CDR3 amino acids: CAPRGGLGDTQYF. The CDR3 nucleotides are TGTGCCCCCCGGGGGGGGCTCGGAGATACGCAGTATTTT.

This clonotype showed up many times. This chain uses TRBV5-1 with TRBJ2-7; D is unclear. CDR3 length: 12 residues. V lost 0 bases and J 2 bases, leaving 3 bases between the germline ends. Germline lookup yields CDR1 SGHRS and CDR2 YFSETQ. This CDR3 is CASSLGAYEQYF. In nucleotides, the CDR3 is TGCGCCAGCAGCTTGGGCGCCTACGAGCAGTACTTC.

This clonotype was seen at least ten times. The V and J genes are TRBV4-3 and TRBJ2-3, with 12 bases aligning to TRBD2. The junction had 9 bases not matched to a gene; V was cut back by 4 bases and J by 7 bases. This CDR3 has 16 amino acids. Germline V lookup: CDR1 LGHNA, CDR2 YSLEER. The DNA of the CDR3 is TGCGCCAGCAGCCTCTGGACTAGCGGGGAATCTAATACGCAGTATTTT. Translated, it gives CASSLWTSGESNTQYF.

This clonotype has ten or more counts. The chain has TRBV7-9 and TRBJ2-7; 7 positions agree with TRBD1. Germline loops: CDR1 SEHNR, CDR2 FQNEAQ (reference sequence). The ends lost 3 bases at V and 5 bases at J; junction bases unmatched: 4. The length of the CDR3 is 13 residues. CDR3 region: CASSFEGGDEQYV. The CDR3 DNA reads TGTGCCAGCAGCTTCGAAGGGGGCGACGAGCAGTACGTC.

This clonotype was detected only a few times. The genes are TRBV28 and TRBJ1-2; D unresolved. Trimming left V 4 bases short and J 5 bases short, with 8 bases between. CDR3 length: 12 residues. CDR1 and CDR2 (germline): MDHEN, SYDVKM. CDR3 in DNA: TGTGCCAGCAGTTCGACGTTGTATGGCTACACCTTC. Translation gives CASSSTLYGYTF.

The chain uses TRBV7-9 and TRBJ1-3; TRBD1 is a possible D gene (5 bases). The CDR3 totals 16 residues. Trimming pared 0 bases from V and 4 bases from J, leaving 13 bases between. Germline CDR1 and CDR2: SEHNR and FQNEAQ (reference sequence). The CDR3 loop reads CASSLATRGLGNTIYF. In nucleotides, the CDR3 is TGTGCCAGCAGCTTAGCAACTAGGGGCCTCGGAAACACCATATATTTT.

This clonotype was seen ten or more times. CDR3 DNA sequence: TGTGCCAGCAGCTTTACTAGCGGGGGGGGTGGTGAGCAGTTCTTC. The encoded protein is CASSFTSGGGGEQFF. The V and J genes are TRBV5-4 and TRBJ2-1; 13 bases map to TRBD2. Germline V gene sequence: CDR1 SGHNT, CDR2 YYREEE (reference sequence). This CDR3 comprises 15 residues. Trimming removed 2 bases from V and 9 bases from J; junction bases left unmatched: 5.

The chain has TRBV5-4 and TRBJ2-7; TRBD2 matches 13 bases. The CDR3 sequence is 17 residues long. CDR1 SGHNT and CDR2 YYREEE come from the germline V gene (reference sequence). V lost 0 bases and J lost 6; bases outside the gene matches: 9. The CDR3 nucleotides read TGTGCCAGCAGCTTGGCCGGGGGACTAGCGGGGAAACGCGAGCAGTACGTC. Translating gives CASSLAGGLAGKREQYV.

This clonotype was counted many times. The V gene is TRBV10-3, the J gene TRBJ1-5, with D unclear. Germline V CDR1 and CDR2: ENHRY, SYGVKD. Trimming removed 10 bases at V and 0 bases at J, with 10 bases between. The CDR3 is made up of 13 amino acids. CDR3 amino acids: CATLLGSNQPQHF. The CDR3 DNA reads as TGTGCCACCCTACTGGGTAGCAATCAGCCCCAGCATTTT.

Ten or more counts support this clonotype. V is TRBV6-7 and J is TRBJ1-5; a weak D match, TRBD1 (6 bases). TRBV6-7 is placed among ORFs of uncertain function. The CDR3 length is 16 residues. V gave up 4 bases and J gave up 0 bases, with 13 bases separating them. This CDR3 is CASSCRDIYSNQPQHF. CDR3 nucleotides: TGTGCCAGCAGTTGTCGGGACATTTATAGCAATCAGCCCCAGCATTTT.

This clonotype showed up many times. V gene TRBV9 combines with J gene TRBJ2-5; no clear D. Trimming stripped 3 bases from V and 5 bases from J, with 8 bases between. Germline-derived CDR1 and CDR2 are SGDLS and YYNGEE. This CDR3 region has 12 residues. The CDR3 coding sequence is TGTGCCAGCAGCGGCCCCGGGGAGACCCAGTACTTC. Its translation: CASSGPGETQYF.

This clonotype was recorded many times. This chain uses TRBV12-3 or TRBV12-4 with TRBJ1-1; a possible D gene is TRBD1 (6 bases). V gave up 8 bases and J gave up 7 bases, with 20 bases separating them. This CDR3 region has 14 residues. The CDR3 bases are TGTGCCAGCGGAGGGGGGGTCCCAAGGATTGAAGCTTTCTTT. Encoded protein: CASGGGVPRIEAFF.

The rearrangement joins TRBV7-2 to TRBJ1-2, with D perhaps TRBD1 (5 bases). Trimming took 3 bases from V and 3 from J, leaving 11 bases between them. Germline V CDR1 and CDR2: SGHTA, FQGNSA. The length of the CDR3 is 14 residues. This CDR3 reads CASSFSGGDYGYTF. The DNA of the CDR3 is TGTGCCAGCAGCTTTTCCGGGGGGGACTATGGCTACACCTTC.

This clonotype was seen at least ten times. The chain is built from TRBV24-1 and TRBJ2-2; TRBD2 agrees at 16 bases. Germline values: CDR1 KGHDR, CDR2 SFDVKD. The CDR3 has 17 residues. V shed 4 bases and J 6 bases; nucleotides not matched to a gene: 4. In DNA, the CDR3 is TGTGCCACCAGTGACGGAGGGACTAGCGGGGGGGCCGGGGAGCTGTTTTTT. Protein product: CATSDGGTSGGAGELFF.

This clonotype was recorded at least ten times. The chain is built from TRBV7-8 and TRBJ1-5; tentatively, D is TRBD1 (6 bases). The CDR3 contains 14 residues. V was pared by 2 bases and J by 7 bases, with 12 bases between. In germline, CDR1 is SGHVS, CDR2 FQNEAQ. The CDR3 is CASSLPGQGQPQHF. The CDR3 nucleotides are TGTGCCAGCAGCTTACCAGGGCAGGGGCAGCCCCAGCATTTT.

This clonotype was counted many times. The rearrangement links TRBV29-1 to TRBJ2-1; D is possibly TRBD1 (6 bases). This CDR3 is built from 13 residues. Germline CDR1 reads SQVTM; CDR2 reads ANQGSEA. With 6 bases removed from V and 4 bases from J, the gap between germline ends came to 13 bases. CDR3 in amino acids: CSVAGQIYNEQFF. The DNA for the CDR3 is TGCAGCGTGGCCGGACAGATATACAATGAGCAGTTCTTC.

Details on this clonotype: Just one base apart from a much larger clone, this may be a read error. The rearrangement uses TRBV4-1 and TRBJ1-4; TRBD1 aligns across 8 bases. V lost 2 bases, J lost 14 bases, and 10 bases stayed unmatched. The CDR3 runs to 14 residues. Germline CDR1 and CDR2: MGHRA and YSYEKL. The CDR3 sequence is CASSQPGGEGNLFF. For the CDR3, the DNA is TGCGCCAGCAGCCAACCAGGGGGCGAGGGAAACCTGTTTTTT.

This clonotype was seen ten or more times. The J gene is TRBJ1-6, the V gene TRBV5-6, with 7 bases aligning to TRBD1. Trimming cost V 4 bases and J 10 bases; bases outside gene matches: 5. Germline V CDR1 and CDR2: SGHDT, YYEEEE. The CDR3 is 13 residues long. Here the CDR3 reads CASSRQGSSPLHF. Here the CDR3 DNA reads TGTGCCAGCAGCCGACAGGGTAGCTCACCCCTCCACTTT.

V is TRBV6-1 and J is TRBJ2-7, with 9 nucleotides matching TRBD1. Per the germline V gene, CDR1 is MNHNS and CDR2 is SASEGT. The CDR3 consists of 15 residues. V gave up 5 bases and J gave up 1 base; unmatched junction bases: 6. The CDR3 sequence is CASSPRQGVSYEQYV. The CDR3 nucleotides read TGTGCCAGCAGTCCCCGACAGGGGGTTTCCTACGAGCAGTACGTC.

The chain has TRBV12-3 or TRBV12-4 and TRBJ2-7, with 9 bases aligning to TRBD2. V shed 3 bases and J 6 bases; nucleotides not matched to a gene: 3. There are 13 residues in the CDR3. DNA of the CDR3: TGTGCCAGCAGTTTGCGGGGGGGCCGCGAGCAGTACTTC. Residues: CASSLRGGREQYF.

This clonotype has a count of ten or more. The chain is built from TRBV12-3 or TRBV12-4 and TRBJ2-7; D gene ambiguous. This CDR3 has 15 amino acids. V lost 8 bases and J 3 bases, leaving 20 bases between the germline ends. The CDR3 DNA follows: TGTGCCAGCGCCCGCATTGCGGCCCCCCTCTACGAGCAGTACTTC. As protein: CASARIAAPLYEQYF.

The genes are TRBV5-1 and TRBJ2-6, with 7 bases aligning to TRBD1. The CDR3 is 18 residues long. The V gene's germline CDR1 is SGHRS and CDR2 YFSETQ. The V gene end was trimmed by 4 bases and the J gene end by 0 bases; junction bases not matched to a gene: 10. The CDR3 spells CASSEGDRSSSGANVLTF. The CDR3 nucleotides read TGCGCCAGCAGCGAAGGGGACAGATCTTCCTCTGGGGCCAACGTCCTGACTTTC.

This clonotype was seen a handful of times. The V and J genes are TRBV24-1 and TRBJ2-3; D is uncertain. This CDR3 has 13 residues. Trimming took off 4 bases at V and 7 bases at J, with 11 bases between the two ends. In germline, CDR1 is KGHDR, CDR2 SFDVKD. CDR3 residues: CATSDPLVYTQYF. The DNA for the CDR3 is TGTGCCACCAGTGACCCCCTCGTCTATACGCAGTATTTT.